A selection of T cell receptor beta chains follows, all from one sample in a study of technical replicates of blood from several donors. Assay: immunoSEQ multiplex PCR; the TCRdb copy retains only in-frame clones and omits some. Of approximately 89,000 clones listed, around 94% are singletons. Material for sequencing was T cells isolated from PBMCs. These receptors were taken from a human donor in good health. Both conserved end residues are part of each CDR3. The D gene is left open where the match is weak. Rows may omit the clone size; those that give it use once, few, many or a size class.

clone_size	v_call	d_call	cdr3_length	j_call	cdr3_nt	cdr3_aa
-	TRBV19	-	14	TRBJ1-4	TGTGCCAGTAGTCACGACAGTGTCAATGAAAAACTGTTTTTT	CASSHDSVNEKLFF
-	TRBV5-5	-	13	TRBJ1-2	TGTGCCAGCGGTCGGGATATGGACTATGGCTACACCTTC	CASGRDMDYGYTF
-	TRBV19	-	14	TRBJ1-5	TGTGCCACCTCGGCAGACAGAGACAATCAGCCCCAGCATTTT	CATSADRDNQPQHF
-	TRBV7-8	-	17	TRBJ2-3	TGTGCCAGCAGCTCCCACCTTAGGCGGGACAGCACAGATACGCAGTATTTT	CASSSHLRRDSTDTQYF
few	TRBV7-9	TRBD1	17	TRBJ2-7	TGTGCCAGCAGCGTAGGCTTAATCCGGGACAGTGCCTACGAGCAGTACTTC	CASSVGLIRDSAYEQYF
-	TRBV4-1	TRBD1	14	TRBJ1-1	TGCGCCAGCAGCCAGACAGGGCACTCCACTGAAGCTTTCTTT	CASSQTGHSTEAFF
-	TRBV7-9	TRBD1	18	TRBJ2-7	TGTGCCAGCAGCGGTACCCGGGACAGGGGCAGTAAAACCTACGAGCAGTACTTC	CASSGTRDRGSKTYEQYF
-	TRBV14	TRBD1	15	TRBJ1-2	TGTGCCAGCAGCCAAGGGACAGGAGGGGGATGGGGCTACACCTTC	CASSQGTGGGWGYTF
-	TRBV5-6	TRBD1	15	TRBJ1-1	TGTGCCAGCAGCCTGACAGGGACAAGGAACACTGAAGCTTTCTTT	CASSLTGTRNTEAFF
-	TRBV19	-	11	TRBJ1-3	TGTGCCAGTACTCTAGGAAACACCATATATTTT	CASTLGNTIYF
-	TRBV2	TRBD2	16	TRBJ2-1	TGTGCCAGCAGAGTTTCGGGACTAATCGCGATCAATGAGCAGTTCTTC	CASRVSGLIAINEQFF
-	TRBV27	-	16	TRBJ2-3	TGTGCCAGCAGTTTACGGGGGGCCTGGCGCACAGATACGCAGTATTTT	CASSLRGAWRTDTQYF
-	TRBV10-1	-	15	TRBJ1-1	TGCGCCAGCAGTGAGTCTCGGGTTATGAACACTGAAGCTTTCTTT	CASSESRVMNTEAFF
-	TRBV9	TRBD1	15	TRBJ2-3	TGTGCCAGCAGCCCACGGACAGGGGGCTACGATACGCAGTATTTT	CASSPRTGGYDTQYF
-	TRBV2	TRBD1	15	TRBJ1-4	TGTGCCAGCAGTGGAGACAGGGGGCTTGGGGAAAAACTGTTTTTT	CASSGDRGLGEKLFF
-	TRBV5-1	TRBD1	16	TRBJ2-7	TGCGCCAGCAGCAAGATTAACCGGGACAGCTCCTACGAGCAGTACTTC	CASSKINRDSSYEQYF
-	TRBV7-9	TRBD1	15	TRBJ2-7	TGTGCCAGCAGCACACCCGGGACAGGGGTCTACGAGCAGTACTTC	CASSTPGTGVYEQYF
-	TRBV5-4	TRBD2	18	TRBJ2-1	TGTGCCAGCAGCTTGGCGGGGGGTAGGCGGGAGGTTGACAATGAGCAGTTCTTC	CASSLAGGRREVDNEQFF
-	TRBV6-5	-	13	TRBJ1-4	TGTGCCAGCAGCCGATCGGGGGAAGAAAAACTGTTTTTT	CASSRSGEEKLFF
-	TRBV7-3	-	12	TRBJ1-3	TGTGCCAGCAGACTAATCGGAAACACCATATATTTT	CASRLIGNTIYF
-	TRBV19	-	13	TRBJ2-3	TGTGCCAGTACTATCGGCGGCGCGGATACGCAGTATTTT	CASTIGGADTQYF
few	TRBV5-4	TRBD2	15	TRBJ2-7	TGTGCCAGCAGGGAGACTAGCGGGACGAACTACGAGCAGTACTTC	CASRETSGTNYEQYF
-	TRBV4-1	-	18	TRBJ2-7	TGCGCCAGCAGCCAACCAGACCTAGGGGGACCTAGCTCCTACGAGCAGTACTTC	CASSQPDLGGPSSYEQYF
-	TRBV7-2	TRBD2	15	TRBJ2-7	TGTGCCAGCAGTGAGGGGGTAGCGGGAGTTTACGAGCAGTACTTC	CASSEGVAGVYEQYF
once	TRBV9	-	14	TRBJ1-5	TGTGCCAGCAGCCTTTCAGGATTAAATCAGCCCCAGCATTTT	CASSLSGLNQPQHF
-	TRBV10-3	TRBD1	15	TRBJ2-5	TGTGCCATCAGCCACCTGGACAGGGACCAAGAGACCCAGTACTTC	CAISHLDRDQETQYF
once	TRBV6-5	-	16	TRBJ2-7	TGTGCCAGCAGTTACTCTGTCCAGGCCAGCTCCTACGAGCAGTACTTC	CASSYSVQASSYEQYF
-	TRBV19	TRBD1	14	TRBJ1-3	TGTGCCAGCCGTTTGACAGGGCGGGGAAACACCATATATTTT	CASRLTGRGNTIYF
few	TRBV11-3	-	13	TRBJ1-2	TGTGCCAGCAGCTTAGAACATTCCTATGGCTACACCTTC	CASSLEHSYGYTF
-	TRBV9	-	16	TRBJ2-1	TGTGCCAGCAGCGTAGCGGCAGGGAATTACTACAATGAGCAGTTCTTC	CASSVAAGNYYNEQFF
-	TRBV5-1	-	13	TRBJ1-1	TGCGCCAGCAGAGAGGGACAGAACACTGAAGCTTTCTTT	CASREGQNTEAFF
-	TRBV7-9	TRBD1	13	TRBJ1-2	TGTGCCAGCAGGTTGGGACAGGGATATGGCTACACCTTC	CASRLGQGYGYTF
-	TRBV5-1	TRBD1	16	TRBJ1-1	TGCGCCAGCAGCATTAATCAACCCGGGACAGGGAAGTCGGCTTTCTTT	CASSINQPGTGKSAFF
-	TRBV5-1	-	13	TRBJ1-1	TGCGCCAGCAGCTTGCAATTGAGCACTGAAGCTTTCTTT	CASSLQLSTEAFF
-	TRBV9	TRBD1	16	TRBJ2-5	TGTGCCAGCAGCGTCCGGGACAGGGTAGGAGGAGAGACCCAGTACTTC	CASSVRDRVGGETQYF
-	TRBV7-9	TRBD1	12	TRBJ1-2	TGTGCCAGCAGCCGGGACAGCTATGGCTACACCTTC	CASSRDSYGYTF
few	TRBV7-3	TRBD2	16	TRBJ2-2	TGTGCCAGCAGCTTTGGACTAGCGGGAGCTTCCGGGGAGCTGTTTTTT	CASSFGLAGASGELFF
-	TRBV5-1	TRBD1	14	TRBJ2-7	TGCGCCAGCAGCTGGGGACAGGGGGTGTACGAGCAGTACTTC	CASSWGQGVYEQYF
-	TRBV7-3	TRBD2	14	TRBJ2-1	TGTGCCAGCAGCTTTAAACCGGGACTAGATGAGCAGTTCTTC	CASSFKPGLDEQFF
once	TRBV15	TRBD1	18	TRBJ2-1	TGTGCCACCAGCAGACCCGGACAGGGGCTTAACTCCTACAATGAGCAGTTCTTC	CATSRPGQGLNSYNEQFF
-	TRBV30	-	15	TRBJ2-3	TGTGCCTGGAGTGCAGGGGTAGGGGGACCAGATACGCAGTATTTT	CAWSAGVGGPDTQYF
-	TRBV4-2	TRBD2	15	TRBJ2-7	TGTGCCAGCAGCCTGACTAGCGGGGAGGCCTACGAGCAGTACTTC	CASSLTSGEAYEQYF
-	TRBV27	-	11	TRBJ2-7	TGTGCCAGCAGTTCAGGGCCCGAGCAGTACTTC	CASSSGPEQYF
-	TRBV19	-	15	TRBJ2-7	TGTGCCAGTAGTATAGAGACAGGGAGGTCCTACGAGCAGTACTTC	CASSIETGRSYEQYF
-	TRBV28	TRBD2	13	TRBJ2-2	TGTGCCAGCAGGGAGCGGGAGGCCGGGGAGCTGTTTTTT	CASREREAGELFF
-	TRBV5-1	-	12	TRBJ1-2	TGCGCCAGCAGCTTGTCGGGGAGAGTCTACACCTTC	CASSLSGRVYTF
-	TRBV7-9	-	11	TRBJ1-1	TGTGCCAGCAGCCTCGGTGATGAAGCTTTCTTT	CASSLGDEAFF
-	TRBV6-1	-	14	TRBJ2-5	TGTGCCAGCAGTGGATCAGGGGTAGGAGAGACCCAGTACTTC	CASSGSGVGETQYF
-	TRBV29-1	TRBD2	13	TRBJ2-1	TGCAGCGTGACTAGCGGGAGCAACTATGAGCAGTTCTTC	CSVTSGSNYEQFF
-	TRBV6-5	TRBD2	15	TRBJ2-7	TGTGCCAGCAGGAGGACTAGCGGGAGCAGGTACGAGCAGTACTTC	CASRRTSGSRYEQYF